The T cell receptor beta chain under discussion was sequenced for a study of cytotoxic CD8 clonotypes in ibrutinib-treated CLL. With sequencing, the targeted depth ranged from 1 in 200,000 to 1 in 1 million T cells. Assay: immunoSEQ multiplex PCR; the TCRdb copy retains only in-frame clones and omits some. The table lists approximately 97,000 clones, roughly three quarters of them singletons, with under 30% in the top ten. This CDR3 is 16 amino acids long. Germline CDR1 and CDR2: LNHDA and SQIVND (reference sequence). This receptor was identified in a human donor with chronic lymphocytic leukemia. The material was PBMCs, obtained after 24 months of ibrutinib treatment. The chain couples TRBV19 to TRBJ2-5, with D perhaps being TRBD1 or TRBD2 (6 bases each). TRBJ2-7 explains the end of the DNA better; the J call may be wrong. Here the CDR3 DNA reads TGTGCCAGTAGTACTCTCGGGGGCCAGGGCTCCTACGAGCAGTACTTC. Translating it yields CASSTLGGQGSYEQYF.